These 26 T cell receptor beta chains came from one sample sequenced in a study of blood T cell repertoires in COVID-19. Some clones are missing from TCRdb's copy, which holds only in-frame ones; the method was immunoSEQ multiplex PCR. The data hold some 41,000 clones, with roughly 85% observed a single time. Input material: peripheral blood. The source is a man aged 40-50 years with active COVID-19.

The chain carries TRBV7-2 and TRBJ2-2; weak D call: TRBD2 (5 bases). Trimming removed 5 bases at V and 5 bases at J, with 15 bases between. The CDR3 spans 15 residues. Looked up from germline, CDR1 is SGHTA and CDR2 is FQGNSA. DNA of the CDR3: TGTGCCAGCAGCCCCTCCGCTAGCCGGACCGGGGAGCTGTTTTTT. This sequence encodes CASSPSASRTGELFF.

V is TRBV18 and J is TRBJ1-2; D not certain. V shed 2 bases and J shed 2 bases, with 9 bases lying between them. CDR3 size: 14 residues. In germline, CDR1 is KGHSH, CDR2 LQKENI. The chain's CDR3 is CASSPVRENYGYTF. CDR3 DNA: TGTGCCAGCTCACCAGTCCGGGAGAACTATGGCTACACCTTC.

CDR3 residues: CASSLGPGEAETQYF. The CDR3 DNA is TGTGCCAGCAGCTTAGGTCCGGGAGAGGCAGAGACCCAGTACTTC. The genes are TRBV7-2 and TRBJ2-5; weak D call: TRBD2 (6 bases). The ends were cut back, 1 base at V and 4 bases at J, with 13 bases in the middle. CDR1 SGHTA and CDR2 FQGNSA come from the germline V gene. The CDR3 consists of 15 residues.

V gene TRBV18 combines with J gene TRBJ2-7, with TRBD2 as a possible D gene (5 bases). Trimming took off 6 bases at V and 7 bases at J, with 16 bases between the two ends. Germline CDR1 KGHSH, CDR2 LQKENI. This CDR3 has 13 amino acids. CDR3 region: CASSSARSGEQYF. The CDR3 nucleotides are TGTGCCAGCTCTAGCGCCCGATCGGGAGAGCAGTACTTC.

The J gene is TRBJ2-2, the V gene TRBV5-6, with D unclear. The CDR3 contains 15 residues. Per germline, CDR1 SGHDT and CDR2 YYEEEE. V dropped 0 bases and J dropped 4 bases, with 10 bases sitting between them. In DNA form, the CDR3 reads TGTGCCAGCAGCTTGGGTCTGGGCTCCACCGGGGAGCTGTTTTTT. Translation: CASSLGLGSTGELFF.

The chain recombines TRBV25-1 with TRBJ1-2; 8 bases are a match to TRBD1. Trimming removed 6 bases from V and 5 bases from J; junction bases left unmatched: 8. The germline V gene has CDR1 MGHDK and CDR2 SYGVNS. There are 14 residues in the CDR3. The CDR3, as DNA: TGTGCCAGCAGCTCTCAGGGGGCAGTTTATGGCTACACCTTC. Translation: CASSSQGAVYGYTF.

The gene calls are TRBV19 and TRBJ2-1; tentatively, D is TRBD2 (6 bases). Deletions cut 5 bases from V and 9 bases from J, with 20 bases between. This CDR3 has 15 residues. Germline CDR1 and CDR2: LNHDA and SQIVND (reference sequence). The CDR3 is CASSAPSGVLGEQFF. The CDR3, as DNA: TGTGCCAGTAGTGCCCCTTCGGGAGTCTTAGGTGAGCAGTTCTTC. The whole variable domain, remainder taken from reference TRBV19 and TRBJ2-1, is DGGITQSPKYLFRKEGQNVTLSCEQNLNHDAMYWYRQDPGQGLRLIYYSQIVNDFQKGDIAEGYSVSREKKESFPLTVTSAQKNPTAFYLCASSAPSGVLGEQFFGPGTRLTVL.

The V gene is TRBV28, the J gene TRBJ1-1, with D maybe TRBD1 (6 bases). The V and J ends lost 6 bases and 1 base respectively, with 15 bases between them. CDR1 and CDR2 from the germline V gene are MDHEN and SYDVKM. The length of the CDR3 is 15 residues. The CDR3 nucleotides are TGTGCCAGCAGGGGCGTAGGGGGTGGGAACACTGAAGCTTTCTTT. It is translated as CASRGVGGGNTEAFF.

The chain recombines TRBV6-1 with TRBJ1-5; weak D call: TRBD1 (6 bases). This CDR3 region has 16 residues. CDR1 and CDR2 (germline): MNHNS, SASEGT. V was trimmed by 3 bases and J by 2 bases, leaving 14 bases between them. The chain's CDR3 is CASSDPNRVGNQPQHF. In nucleotides, the CDR3 is TGTGCCAGCAGTGACCCTAACAGGGTAGGCAATCAGCCCCAGCATTTT.

This clone was detected only a few times. The V and J genes are TRBV5-6 and TRBJ1-1; 7 nucleotides match TRBD1. The junction had 0 bases not matched to a gene; V was cut back by 0 bases and J by 1 base. CDR1 is SGHDT, CDR2 YYEEEE, per germline. This CDR3 comprises 14 residues. The DNA for the CDR3 is TGTGCCAGCAGCTTGGACAGGGGGAACACTGAAGCTTTCTTT. This translates into CASSLDRGNTEAFF.

The chain couples TRBV27 to TRBJ2-3, with TRBD2 as a possible D gene (6 bases). V lost 7 bases and J lost 5, with 10 bases in between. CDR1 and CDR2 from the germline V gene are MNHEY and SMNVEV (reference sequence). The CDR3 length is 12 residues. The CDR3: CASTTGVDTQYF. CDR3 nucleotide sequence: TGTGCCAGCACCACGGGGGTAGATACGCAGTATTTT.

The V and J genes are TRBV11-3 and TRBJ2-7, with TRBD2 matching over 7 bases. Germline lookup yields CDR1 SGHNT and CDR2 YENEEA. The CDR3 consists of 15 residues. The V gene end was trimmed by 1 base and the J gene end by 3 bases; junction bases not matched to a gene: 6. In nucleotides, the CDR3 is TGTGCCAGCAGCTTAGGGCCTAGCGGAAACTACGAGCAGTACTTC. Amino acids: CASSLGPSGNYEQYF.

The V and J genes are TRBV27 and TRBJ2-7; 10 nucleotides match TRBD2. Germline CDR1 MNHEY, CDR2 SMNVEV (reference sequence). V trimming: 4 bases; J trimming: 7 bases; junction bases outside the gene matches: 19. The CDR3 has 18 residues. The CDR3 sequence is CASSSLAGGAAPTTEQYF. The CDR3 DNA sequence: TGTGCCAGCAGTTCGTTAGCGGGAGGAGCGGCTCCTACTACTGAGCAGTACTTC.

This rearrangement joins TRBV29-1 to TRBJ2-3, with 10 bases matching TRBD1. This CDR3 is built from 14 residues. Germline V gene sequence: CDR1 SQVTM, CDR2 ANQGSEA. V lost 6 bases and J lost 2; bases outside the gene matches: 5. Here the CDR3 DNA reads TGCAGCGTAGTCGGGACAGGGGCCACAGATACGCAGTATTTT. It yields the protein CSVVGTGATDTQYF.

V and J are TRBV2 and TRBJ2-1; 13 bases align to TRBD2. CDR1 is SNHLY and CDR2 is FYNNEI in the germline V gene. The CDR3 sequence is 15 residues long. The J segment lost 6 bases and the V segment lost 6 bases, leaving 5 bases of the junction unmatched. The CDR3 nucleotides read TGTGCCAGCAGACAACTAGCGGGAGGGGTCAATGAGCAGTTCTTC. Protein product: CASRQLAGGVNEQFF.

CDR3 coding DNA: TGTGCCAGCAGCCTAGGTCGCGGGGAGGGCCCGGATACGCAGTATTTT. As protein: CASSLGRGEGPDTQYF. The genes are TRBV11-1 and TRBJ2-3, with 7 bases lining up with TRBD2. V lost 5 bases to trimming and J lost 6 bases; unmatched junction nucleotides: 14. Looked up from germline, CDR1 is SGHAT and CDR2 is FQDESV (reference sequence). The CDR3 loop spans 16 amino acids.

V gene TRBV11-2 combines with J gene TRBJ2-2, with 11 bases identical to TRBD1. The CDR3 is 17 amino acids. J gave up 5 bases and V 1 base, and 6 bases lay outside the gene matches. CDR1 SGHAT and CDR2 FQNNGV come from the germline V gene. CDR3 amino acids: CASSLGRGTGGTGELFF. DNA for the CDR3: TGTGCCAGCAGCTTAGGGAGAGGGACAGGGGGAACCGGGGAGCTGTTTTTT.

The chain couples TRBV6-5 to TRBJ2-6, with a tentative D call TRBD2 (6 bases). The CDR3 runs to 14 residues. With 5 bases removed from V and 3 bases from J, the gap between germline ends came to 8 bases. Germline lookup yields CDR1 MNHEY and CDR2 SVGAGI. CDR3 coding DNA: TGTGCCAGCAGTCGGGACTTTGGGGCCAACGTCCTGACTTTC. Protein product: CASSRDFGANVLTF.

The J gene is TRBJ2-7, the V gene TRBV5-1, with 8 bases matching TRBD1. Looked up from germline, CDR1 is SGHRS and CDR2 is YFSETQ. CDR3 length: 14 residues. With 3 bases clipped from V and 7 bases from J, the junction kept 9 bases outside the gene matches. The CDR3 region is CASSSQGVGTEQYF. The CDR3 DNA follows: TGCGCCAGCAGCTCACAGGGGGTAGGTACGGAGCAGTACTTC.

The chain couples TRBV27 to TRBJ1-1, with 7 bases lining up with TRBD1. The V segment lost 5 bases and the J segment 5 bases; nucleotides outside the gene matches: 5. The CDR3 runs to 13 residues. From germline, CDR1 is MNHEY and CDR2 SMNVEV (reference sequence). CDR3 nucleotide sequence: TGTGCCAGCAGTCTATACAGGGGTACTGAAGCTTTCTTT. This sequence encodes CASSLYRGTEAFF.

In DNA form, the CDR3 reads TGCGCCAGCAGCTCCTCGACAGGGACATTCTATGGCTACACCTTC. Its translation: CASSSSTGTFYGYTF. This chain joins TRBV5-1 and TRBJ1-2, with TRBD1 matching 7 bases. The CDR3 consists of 15 residues. Germline CDR1 SGHRS, CDR2 YFSETQ. The J segment lost 4 bases and the V segment lost 3 bases, leaving 9 bases of the junction unmatched.

This clone was observed once. The chain links TRBV3-1 (or the pseudogene TRBV3-2) to TRBJ2-7; D is perhaps TRBD1 (6 bases). The CDR3 spans 13 residues. Trimming stripped 6 bases from V and 5 bases from J, with 14 bases between. The germline V gene encodes CDR1 LGHDT and CDR2 YNNKEL (reference sequence). The DNA of the CDR3 is TGTGCCAGCAGTCTACAGGGAGTCCACGAGCAGTACTTC. Translating gives CASSLQGVHEQYF.

This sequence joins TRBV18 and TRBJ2-7; 9 bases fit TRBD2. With V trimmed by 3 bases and J by 0 bases, 9 bases remained unmatched. The CDR3 covers 17 residues. CDR1 is KGHSH and CDR2 is LQKENI in the germline V gene. The CDR3 reads CASSPGVAGVSSYEQYF. CDR3 nucleotides: TGTGCCAGCTCACCTGGGGTAGCGGGAGTTAGCTCCTACGAGCAGTACTTC.

This chain connects TRBV7-3 to TRBJ2-3; 9 nucleotides line up with TRBD2. V gave up 2 bases and J gave up 0 bases; unmatched junction bases: 15. The CDR3 covers 20 residues. Germline assignment: CDR1 SGHTA and CDR2 FQGTGA. The CDR3 coding sequence is TGTGCCAGCAGCTTATCAGGCGGGAGGGTCCCAACCGCCAGCACAGATACGCAGTATTTT. This sequence encodes CASSLSGGRVPTASTDTQYF.

This chain connects TRBV18 to TRBJ2-3, with D hard to call. Germline CDR1 and CDR2: KGHSH and LQKENI. The CDR3 consists of 12 residues. Trimming pared 2 bases from V and 6 bases from J, leaving 6 bases between. The CDR3, as DNA: TGTGCCAGCTCACCAGCGCCGGATACGCAGTATTTT. Its translation is CASSPAPDTQYF. The full variable domain, completed using reference TRBV18 and TRBJ2-3, is NAGVMQNPRHLVRRRGQEARLRCSPMKGHSHVYWYRQLPEEGLKFMVYLQKENIIDESGMPKERFSAEFPKEGPSILRIQQVVRGDSAAYFCASSPAPDTQYFGPGTRLTVL.

This chain joins TRBV19 and TRBJ1-1; D may be TRBD1 (5 bases). With 2 bases removed from V and 5 bases from J, the gap between germline ends came to 15 bases. Germline CDR1 is LNHDA and CDR2 is SQIVND (reference sequence). This CDR3 has 15 amino acids. The CDR3 loop reads CASSIRATGSTEAFF. CDR3 sequence (DNA): TGTGCCAGTAGTATACGGGCCACAGGATCAACTGAAGCTTTCTTT.